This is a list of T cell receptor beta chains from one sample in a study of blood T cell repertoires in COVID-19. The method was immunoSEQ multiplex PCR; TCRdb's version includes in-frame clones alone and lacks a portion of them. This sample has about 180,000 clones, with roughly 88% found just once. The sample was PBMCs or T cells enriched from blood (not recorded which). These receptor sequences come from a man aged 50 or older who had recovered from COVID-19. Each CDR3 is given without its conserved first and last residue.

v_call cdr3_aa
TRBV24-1 ATSGGGDTEAF
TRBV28 ASTFSGGKYEQY
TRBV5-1 ASSLLGQGTGANVLT
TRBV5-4 ASSGDIYSGNTIY
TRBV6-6 ASSPRQDAEAF
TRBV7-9 ASSLDVVSGQETQY
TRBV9 ASSVEPQGHGYT
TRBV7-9 ASSSRGGTVREQY
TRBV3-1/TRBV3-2 ASSQGASVNYGYT
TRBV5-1 ASRTGVTEAF
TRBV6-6 ASSYDINYGYT
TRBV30 AWSVPDYGYT
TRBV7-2 ASSQTGYSNQPQH
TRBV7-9 ASSQFLENTEAF
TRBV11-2 ASTPAWANSGNTIY
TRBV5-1 ASRYGTVNTGELF
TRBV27 ASSWGTGRGDYGYT
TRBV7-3 ASSLKLGEPQH
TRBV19 ASSMQVFSYEQY
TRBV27 ASSFRGAIAGYT
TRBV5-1 ASSWAIDRGSSEQY
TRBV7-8 ASSLTGIGSSEAF
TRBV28 ATHDRVSEAF
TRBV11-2 ASSPRTSGGAGDTQY
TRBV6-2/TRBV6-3 ASSYRLRSGSPLH
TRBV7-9 ASRPGELF
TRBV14 ASSQVRDRGYT
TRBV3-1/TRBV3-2 ASSRSAGLREQY
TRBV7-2 ASSESGGYEQY
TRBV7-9 ASSPGALAGVSQY